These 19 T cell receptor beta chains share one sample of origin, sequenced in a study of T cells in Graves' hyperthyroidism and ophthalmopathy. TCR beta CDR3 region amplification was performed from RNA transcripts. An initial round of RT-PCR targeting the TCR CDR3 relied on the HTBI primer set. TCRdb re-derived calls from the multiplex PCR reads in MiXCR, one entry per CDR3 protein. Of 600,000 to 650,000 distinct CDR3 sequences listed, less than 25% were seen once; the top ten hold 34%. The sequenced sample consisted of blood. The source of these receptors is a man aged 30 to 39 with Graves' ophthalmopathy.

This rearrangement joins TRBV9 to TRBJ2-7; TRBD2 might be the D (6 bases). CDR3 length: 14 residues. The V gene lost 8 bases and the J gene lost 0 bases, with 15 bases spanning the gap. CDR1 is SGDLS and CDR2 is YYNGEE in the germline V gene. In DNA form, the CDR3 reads TGTGCCAGGAGTTACCGGGAGAGCTCCTACGAGCAGTACTTC. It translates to CARSYRESSYEQYF.

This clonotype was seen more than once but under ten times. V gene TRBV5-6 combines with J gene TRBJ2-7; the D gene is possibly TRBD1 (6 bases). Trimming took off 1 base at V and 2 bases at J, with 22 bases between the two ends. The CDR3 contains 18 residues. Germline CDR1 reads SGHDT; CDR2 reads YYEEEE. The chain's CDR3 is CASSLSGQGALATYEQYF. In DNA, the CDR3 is TGTGCCAGCAGCTTGTCGGGACAAGGAGCTCTTGCTACCTACGAGCAGTACTTC.

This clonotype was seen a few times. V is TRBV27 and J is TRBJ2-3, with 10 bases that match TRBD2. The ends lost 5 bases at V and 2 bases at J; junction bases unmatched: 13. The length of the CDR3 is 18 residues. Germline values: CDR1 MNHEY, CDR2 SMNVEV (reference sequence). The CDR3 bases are TGTGCCAGCAGTCCCGGGGATTTAGCGGGAGGCCTCACAGATACGCAGTATTTT. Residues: CASSPGDLAGGLTDTQYF.

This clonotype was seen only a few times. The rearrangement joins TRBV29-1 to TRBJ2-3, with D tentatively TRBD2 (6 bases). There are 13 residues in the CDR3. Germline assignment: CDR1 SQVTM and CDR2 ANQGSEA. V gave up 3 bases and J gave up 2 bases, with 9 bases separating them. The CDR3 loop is CSVETSHTDTQYF. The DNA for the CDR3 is TGCAGCGTTGAGACTAGTCACACAGATACGCAGTATTTT.

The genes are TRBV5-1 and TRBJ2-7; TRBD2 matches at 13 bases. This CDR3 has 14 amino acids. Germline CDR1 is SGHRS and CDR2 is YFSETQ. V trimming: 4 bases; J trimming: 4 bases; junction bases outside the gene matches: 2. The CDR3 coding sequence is TGCGCCAGCAGCGTACTAGCGGGAGGGTACGAGCAGTACTTC. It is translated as CASSVLAGGYEQYF.

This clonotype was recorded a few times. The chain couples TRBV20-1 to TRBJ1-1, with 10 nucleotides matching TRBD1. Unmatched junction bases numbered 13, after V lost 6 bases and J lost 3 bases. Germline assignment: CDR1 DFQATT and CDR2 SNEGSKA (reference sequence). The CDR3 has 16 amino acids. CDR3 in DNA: TGCAGTGCAGGAGGAAGTGACAGGGGGCTTGACACTGAAGCTTTCTTT. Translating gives CSAGGSDRGLDTEAFF.

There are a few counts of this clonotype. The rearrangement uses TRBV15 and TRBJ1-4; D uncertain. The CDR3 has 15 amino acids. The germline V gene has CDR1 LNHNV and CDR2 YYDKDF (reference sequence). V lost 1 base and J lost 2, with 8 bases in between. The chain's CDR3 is CATSRGGATNEKLFF. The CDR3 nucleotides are TGTGCCACCAGCAGAGGAGGAGCGACTAATGAAAAACTGTTTTTT.

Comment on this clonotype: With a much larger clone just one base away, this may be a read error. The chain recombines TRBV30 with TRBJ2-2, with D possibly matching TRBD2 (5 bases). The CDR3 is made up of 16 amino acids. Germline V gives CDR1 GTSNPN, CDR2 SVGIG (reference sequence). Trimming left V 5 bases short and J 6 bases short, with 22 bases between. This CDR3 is CAWQGTVLSGAGELFF. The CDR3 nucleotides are TGTGCCTGGCAAGGAACCGTCCTGTCCGGGGCCGGGGAGCTGTTTTTT.

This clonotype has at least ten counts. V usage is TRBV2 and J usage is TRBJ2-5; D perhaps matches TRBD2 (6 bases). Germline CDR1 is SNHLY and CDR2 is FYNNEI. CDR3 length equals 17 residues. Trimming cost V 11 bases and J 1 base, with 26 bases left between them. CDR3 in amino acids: CAVSEDERADRQETQYF. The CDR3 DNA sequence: TGTGCCGTCTCAGAAGACGAGCGGGCGGACCGCCAAGAGACCCAGTACTTC.

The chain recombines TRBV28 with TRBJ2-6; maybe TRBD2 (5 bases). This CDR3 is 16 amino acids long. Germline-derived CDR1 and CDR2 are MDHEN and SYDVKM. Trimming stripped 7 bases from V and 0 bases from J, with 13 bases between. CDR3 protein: CASKRVGNSGANVLTF. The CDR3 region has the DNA TGTGCCAGCAAGAGGGTGGGCAACTCTGGGGCCAACGTCCTGACTTTC.

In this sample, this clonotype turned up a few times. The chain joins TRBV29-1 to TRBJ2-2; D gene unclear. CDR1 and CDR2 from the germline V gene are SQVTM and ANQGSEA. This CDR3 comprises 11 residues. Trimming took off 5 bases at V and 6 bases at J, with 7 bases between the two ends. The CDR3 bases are TGCAGCGTTTTGAAGGCCGGGGAGCTGTTTTTT. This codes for CSVLKAGELFF.

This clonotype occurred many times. The CDR3 loop is CASSLGTSDTDTQYF. Written as DNA, the CDR3 is TGTGCCAGCAGCTTGGGGACTAGCGACACAGATACGCAGTATTTT. This rearrangement joins TRBV11-2 to TRBJ2-3; 10 bases match TRBD2. Germline assignment: CDR1 SGHAT and CDR2 FQNNGV. The CDR3 extends over 15 amino acids. Losses at the gene ends were 3 bases for V and 2 bases for J; bases not matched to a gene: 2.

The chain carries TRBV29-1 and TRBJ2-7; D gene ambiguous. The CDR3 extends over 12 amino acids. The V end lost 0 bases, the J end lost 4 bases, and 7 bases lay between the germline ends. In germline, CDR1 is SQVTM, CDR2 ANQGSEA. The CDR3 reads CSVEDQRYEQYF. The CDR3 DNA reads TGCAGCGTTGAAGATCAACGGTACGAGCAGTACTTC.

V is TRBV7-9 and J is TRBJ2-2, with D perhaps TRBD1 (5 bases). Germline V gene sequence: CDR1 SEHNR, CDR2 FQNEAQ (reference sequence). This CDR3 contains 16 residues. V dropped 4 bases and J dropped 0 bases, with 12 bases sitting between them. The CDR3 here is CASSSREEANTGELFF. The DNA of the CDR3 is TGTGCCAGCAGCTCCAGGGAAGAGGCGAACACCGGGGAGCTGTTTTTT.

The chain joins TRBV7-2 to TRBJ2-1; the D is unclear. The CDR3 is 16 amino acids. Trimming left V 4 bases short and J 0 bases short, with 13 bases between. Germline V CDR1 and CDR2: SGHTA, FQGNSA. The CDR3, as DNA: TGTGCCAGCAGCTCTGCGTGGTGGAGCTCCTACAATGAGCAGTTCTTC. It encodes CASSSAWWSSYNEQFF. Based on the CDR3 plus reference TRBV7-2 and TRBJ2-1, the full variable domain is GAGVSQSPSNKVTEKGKDVELRCDPISGHTALYWYRQSLGQGLEFLIYFQGNSAPDKSGLPSDRFSAERTGGSVSTLTIQRTQQEDSAVYLCASSSAWWSSYNEQFFGPGTRLTVL.

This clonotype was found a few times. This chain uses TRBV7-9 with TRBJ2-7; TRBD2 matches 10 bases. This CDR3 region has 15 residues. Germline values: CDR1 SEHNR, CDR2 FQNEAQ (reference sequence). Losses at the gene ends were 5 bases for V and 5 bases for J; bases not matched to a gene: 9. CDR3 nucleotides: TGTGCCAGCAGCCCTACCCAGCGGGAGGGCCACGAGCAGTACTTC. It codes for CASSPTQREGHEQYF.

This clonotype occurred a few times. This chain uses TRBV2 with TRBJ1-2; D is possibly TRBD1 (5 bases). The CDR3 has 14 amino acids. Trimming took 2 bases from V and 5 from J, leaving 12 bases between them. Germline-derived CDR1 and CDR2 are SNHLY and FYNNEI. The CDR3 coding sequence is TGTGCCAGCAGTGAAAATGGGGGACTTTATGGCTACACCTTC. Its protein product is CASSENGGLYGYTF.

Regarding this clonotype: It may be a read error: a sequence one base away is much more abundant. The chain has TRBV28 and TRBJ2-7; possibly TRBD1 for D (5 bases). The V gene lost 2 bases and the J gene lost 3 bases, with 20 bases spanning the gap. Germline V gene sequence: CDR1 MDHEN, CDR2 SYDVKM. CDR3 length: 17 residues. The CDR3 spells CASSLDTPNRQLYEQYF. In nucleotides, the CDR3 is TGTGCCAGCAGTTTAGATACTCCGAACAGACAGCTCTACGAGCAGTACTTC.

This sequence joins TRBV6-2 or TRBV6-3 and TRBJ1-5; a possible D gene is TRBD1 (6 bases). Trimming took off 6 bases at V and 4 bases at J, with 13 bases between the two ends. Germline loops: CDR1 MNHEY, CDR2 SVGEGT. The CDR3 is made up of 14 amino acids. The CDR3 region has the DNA TGTGCCAGCAGGCACTCGGACAGTAATCAGCCCCAGCATTTT. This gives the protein CASRHSDSNQPQHF.